This T cell receptor beta chain was found in a study of T cells in Graves' hyperthyroidism and ophthalmopathy. Germline V lookup: CDR1 SGHRS, CDR2 YFSETQ. The ends were cut back, 2 bases at V and 0 bases at J, with 9 bases in the middle. The CDR3 runs 15 residues. This clonotype has ten or more counts. Researchers amplified the TCR beta CDR3 regions from RNA transcripts. With the HTBI primer set, the TCR CDR3 went through a first round of RT-PCR. MiXCR, applied by TCRdb to the multiplex PCR reads, yields one record per CDR3 protein. The sample records about 320,000 distinct CDR3 sequences, about 15% being singletons.

This receptor was obtained from a man younger than 40 with Graves' hyperthyroidism. Specimen: blood. The rearrangement links TRBV5-1 to TRBJ2-1; D ambiguous. CDR3: CASSFRESSYNEQFF. In DNA form, the CDR3 reads TGCGCCAGCAGCTTCCGAGAGAGCTCCTACAATGAGCAGTTCTTC.